The 18 T cell receptor beta chains presented below share a single source sample, sequenced in a study of OX40 agonist ivuxolimab in advanced cancers. Produced via immunoSEQ multiplex PCR; TCRdb's table is partial and in-frame only. The sample shows around 37,000 clones, roughly 82% of them seen only once. The sample was CD4+ or CD8+ T cells sorted from blood, taken in a trial of the OX40 agonist ivuxolimab. The receptors stem from an adult with an advanced solid tumor such as melanoma, head and neck, liver or kidney cancer.

The chain combines TRBV28 with TRBJ1-3; D gene uncertain. V was shortened by 3 bases and J by 0 bases, with 6 bases between the two germline ends. Germline loops: CDR1 MDHEN, CDR2 SYDVKM. This CDR3 is 14 amino acids long. CDR3 loop: CASSFIHSGNTIYF. The CDR3 DNA is TGTGCCAGCAGTTTTATCCACTCTGGAAACACCATATATTTT. The full variable domain, in which reference TRBV28 and TRBJ1-3 provide the parts outside the CDR3, is DVKVTQSSRYLVKRTGEKVFLECVQDMDHENMFWYRQDPGLGLRLIYFSYDVKMKEKGDIPEGYSVSREKKERFSLILESASTNQTSMYLCASSFIHSGNTIYFGEGSWLTVV.

The rearrangement uses TRBV6-1 and TRBJ2-2; 9 bases align to TRBD1. The CDR3 runs 16 residues. Germline V CDR1 and CDR2: MNHNS, SASEGT. J was trimmed by 6 bases and V by 4 bases; bases with no gene match: 9. CDR3 in amino acids: CASSAGGTGRAGELFF. In nucleotides, the CDR3 is TGTGCCAGCAGTGCCGGAGGGACAGGGAGAGCCGGGGAGCTGTTTTTT.

The V gene is TRBV19, the J gene TRBJ2-6; TRBD1 matches at 9 bases. There are 16 residues in the CDR3. With 7 bases clipped from V and 0 bases from J, the junction kept 4 bases outside the gene matches. Germline V lookup: CDR1 LNHDA, CDR2 SQIVND (reference sequence). The chain's CDR3 is CASTDRGSSGANVLTF. The CDR3 nucleotides read TGTGCCAGTACCGACAGGGGGAGCTCTGGGGCCAACGTCCTGACTTTC.

The chain recombines TRBV9 with TRBJ2-1; 10 nucleotides line up with TRBD1. The length of the CDR3 is 15 residues. The V segment lost 4 bases and the J segment 2 bases; nucleotides outside the gene matches: 3. Germline loops: CDR1 SGDLS, CDR2 YYNGEE. The CDR3 DNA follows: TGTGCCAGCAGCCCCGGACAGGGGGCCTACAATGAGCAGTTCTTC. This gives the protein CASSPGQGAYNEQFF. Full variable domain (outside the CDR3, taken from reference TRBV9 and TRBJ2-1): DSGVTQTPKHLITATGQRVTLRCSPRSGDLSVYWYQQSLDQGLQFLIQYYNGEERAKGNILERFSAQQFPDLHSELNLSSLELGDSALYFCASSPGQGAYNEQFFGPGTRLTVL.

The chain joins TRBV28 to TRBJ2-7; 7 bases fit TRBD1. The V gene's germline CDR1 is MDHEN and CDR2 SYDVKM. Trimming took 6 bases from V and 5 from J; bases not matched to a gene: 7. This CDR3 spans 13 amino acids. CDR3 nucleotides: TGTGCCAGCAGCCAGACAGGGTCCCACGAGCAGTACTTC. As protein: CASSQTGSHEQYF.

The chain joins TRBV6-6 to TRBJ1-3; 7 bases agree with TRBD1. The CDR3 runs to 15 residues. CDR1 and CDR2 (germline): MNHNY, SVGAGI (reference sequence). The trim removed 1 base at V and 4 bases at J, leaving 4 bases unmatched. CDR3 in amino acids: CASSYLTGSGNTIYF. In DNA form, the CDR3 reads TGTGCCAGCAGTTACTTGACAGGGTCAGGAAACACCATATATTTT.

The chain has TRBV14 and TRBJ2-5, with no clear D. The CDR3 loop spans 13 amino acids. V was shortened by 1 base and J by 5 bases, with 8 bases between the two germline ends. Germline V gene data show CDR1 as SGHDN and CDR2 as FVKESK. The CDR3 nucleotides are TGTGCCAGCAGCCAAGCTGACTTGGAGACCCAGTACTTC. Amino acid sequence: CASSQADLETQYF.

The chain is built from TRBV7-9 and TRBJ2-7; the D gene is possibly TRBD2 (6 bases). V was pared by 4 bases and J by 2 bases, with 15 bases between. CDR3 size: 15 residues. Per germline, CDR1 SEHNR and CDR2 FQNEAQ (reference sequence). The CDR3 nucleotides read TGTGCCAGCAGCTGGAATAGCGGAGGGACCTACGAGCAGTACTTC. Its translation is CASSWNSGGTYEQYF.

The CDR3 bases are TGTGCCAGTAGTCATCAGGGGGCAACTAATGAAAAACTGTTTTTT. Protein sequence: CASSHQGATNEKLFF. V usage is TRBV19 and J usage is TRBJ1-4; 7 nucleotides agree with TRBD1. Trimming took 5 bases from V and 0 from J; bases not matched to a gene: 3. CDR3 size: 15 residues. From germline, CDR1 is LNHDA and CDR2 SQIVND (reference sequence).

The chain has TRBV5-1 and TRBJ2-1; a possible D gene is TRBD2 (5 bases). Between the trimmed V and J ends, which lost 4 bases and 2 bases, there was a span of 19 bases. The CDR3 runs 17 residues. The V gene's germline CDR1 is SGHRS and CDR2 YFSETQ. In DNA form, the CDR3 reads TGCGCCAGCAGCCGTCTCCAGGCCCCGGGGACCTACAATGAGCAGTTCTTC. Translation: CASSRLQAPGTYNEQFF.

The V call is TRBV2, the J call TRBJ2-7, with a tentative D call TRBD2 (6 bases). Germline V gives CDR1 SNHLY, CDR2 FYNNEI. This CDR3 is 12 amino acids long. Trimming removed 8 bases from V and 5 bases from J, with 13 bases in between. CDR3 DNA sequence: TGTGCCAGCTCCTCGGGGGTCAACGAGCAGTACTTC. Translating gives CASSSGVNEQYF.

The chain has TRBV9 and TRBJ2-6; a possible D gene is TRBD2 (5 bases). V shed 0 bases and J shed 4 bases, with 14 bases lying between them. Germline V CDR1 and CDR2: SGDLS, YYNGEE. The CDR3 has 17 residues. CDR3 protein: CASSVEGRESGANVLTF. CDR3 DNA: TGTGCCAGCAGCGTAGAAGGTCGGGAATCCGGGGCCAACGTCCTGACTTTC.

V gene TRBV7-2 combines with J gene TRBJ1-5; D not resolved. Germline values: CDR1 SGHTA, CDR2 FQGNSA. This CDR3 contains 14 residues. The V and J ends lost 3 bases and 5 bases respectively, with 11 bases between them. The CDR3 DNA sequence: TGTGCCAGCAGCTTTACACCTCCCGATCAGCCCCAGCATTTT. Its translation is CASSFTPPDQPQHF.

Only a few counts were recorded for this clone. The chain links TRBV7-2 to TRBJ2-1; 9 bases match TRBD2. Trimming at V came to 2 bases and at J to 6 bases, leaving 11 bases not matched to a gene. Germline lookup yields CDR1 SGHTA and CDR2 FQGNSA. The CDR3 length is 17 residues. The CDR3 here is CASSLNWGLAQANEQFF. The CDR3 DNA reads TGTGCCAGCAGCTTAAATTGGGGACTAGCTCAAGCCAATGAGCAGTTCTTC. Supplemented by reference TRBV7-2 and TRBJ2-1, the full variable domain reads GAGVSQSPSNKVTEKGKDVELRCDPISGHTALYWYRQSLGQGLEFLIYFQGNSAPDKSGLPSDRFSAERTGGSVSTLTIQRTQQEDSAVYLCASSLNWGLAQANEQFFGPGTRLTVL.

This clone was seen a handful of times. The chain links TRBV19 to TRBJ1-4, with a weak D call TRBD1 (5 bases). Germline values: CDR1 LNHDA, CDR2 SQIVND (reference sequence). The V and J ends lost 10 bases and 4 bases respectively, with 13 bases between them. The CDR3 runs to 13 residues. This chain's CDR3 is CATERQRNEKLFF. The CDR3 DNA sequence: TGTGCCACAGAGAGACAGCGTAATGAAAAACTGTTTTTT.

The chain carries TRBV10-2 and TRBJ2-1; unclear D gene. The germline gives CDR1 WSHSY, CDR2 SAAADI. Trimming took 0 bases from V and 6 from J, leaving 9 bases between them. This CDR3 spans 14 amino acids. This CDR3 reads CASSESRRANEQFF. The CDR3 DNA is TGCGCCAGCAGTGAGTCGAGAAGGGCCAATGAGCAGTTCTTC.

This clone occurred once. The chain combines TRBV21-1 with TRBJ2-2; the tabulated D call, TRBD1, remains unverified against the DNA. TRBV21-1 is marked as a pseudogene. The CDR3 consists of 16 residues. CDR3 sequence (DNA): TGTGCCAGCAGCAAAACCGGGACAGGGGTAACCGGGGAGCTGTTTTTT. Amino acids: CASSKTGTGVTGELFF.

The chain combines TRBV5-5 with TRBJ2-5; 8 nucleotides line up with TRBD1. This CDR3 spans 13 amino acids. V trimming: 4 bases; J trimming: 4 bases; junction bases outside the gene matches: 3. The V gene's germline CDR1 is SGHKS and CDR2 YYEKEE (reference sequence). CDR3 coding DNA: TGTGCCAGCAGCGCCGACAGGGGAGAGACCCAGTACTTC. Amino acids: CASSADRGETQYF.